This is a list of T cell receptor beta chains from one sample in a study of blood T cell repertoires in COVID-19. TCRdb's table, derived via immunoSEQ multiplex PCR, lists solely in-frame clones and lacks some. The sample consists of under 150,000 clones, 75% to 85% of them appearing once. Sequenced input: peripheral blood. Receptor source: an elderly man with acute or convalescent COVID-19. Each CDR3 is given with its conserved first and last residue. A D gene is named only where the DNA matches it firmly.

d_gene | j_gene | len | v_gene | CDR3aa
- | TRBJ1-1 | 14 | TRBV3-1/TRBV3-2 | CASSQDGMNTEAFF
- | TRBJ2-7 | 15 | TRBV11-2 | CASSPVTAGGGEQYF
TRBD2 | TRBJ2-7 | 17 | TRBV23-1 | CASSQSPGTSGGYEQYF
- | TRBJ2-5 | 14 | TRBV15 | CATTKGQGRETQYF
- | TRBJ2-5 | 14 | TRBV5-1 | CASSFGDLGETQYF
- | TRBJ2-1 | 16 | TRBV18 | CASSPYSQGPYNEQFF
TRBD1 | TRBJ2-7 | 15 | TRBV6-5 | CASSPRTGGGYEQYF
TRBD1 | TRBJ1-2 | 14 | TRBV28 | CVTHGTGRVNGYTF
- | TRBJ1-2 | 13 | TRBV19 | CASSIVGGYGYTF
- | TRBJ1-1 | 14 | TRBV6-5 | CASTPGGLGTEAFF
TRBD1 | TRBJ1-1 | 16 | TRBV15 | CATSRDGGDRSREAFF
- | TRBJ2-5 | 11 | TRBV7-9 | CASLSAETQYF
- | TRBJ2-7 | 11 | TRBV11-3 | CASSLVTGTYF